This TCR beta chain was identified during a study of regulatory T cells in long-lasting Graves disease. Study at large: Graves' patients, newly diagnosed, had taken antithyroid drugs under 3 months. General study results and limits: Preferential use of TRBV28, TRBJ1-2 and TRBJ2-5 was seen in persistent disease. A reduction in accuracy may have resulted from the small sample size.

Noted time point: newly diagnosed GD, antithyroid drugs for less than 3 months. Researchers made the TCR library from RNA that was extracted from PBMCs. This clonotype was detected many times. Its matching antigen is unknown. Germline values: CDR1 LNHDA, CDR2 SQIVND (reference sequence). Between the trimmed V and J ends, which lost 10 bases and 4 bases, there was a span of 16 bases. The CDR3 extends over 13 amino acids. The authors built TCR beta libraries using iRepertoire HTBI primers and Arm-PCR of CDR3 regions. TCRdb re-derived calls from the multiplex PCR reads in MiXCR, one entry per CDR3 protein. The sample lists a few hundred thousand distinct CDR3 sequences, about 19% occurring once.

This clonotype was obtained from a female donor with Graves disease. Here the sequenced sample was peripheral blood mononuclear cells (PBMCs), taken at new diagnosis, from a patient treated with antithyroid drugs. The genes are TRBV19 and TRBJ2-5; the D gene could be TRBD1 or TRBD2 (5 bases each). The CDR3 DNA is TGTGCCACCCGACTGAGGGGCTCAGAGACCCAGTACTTC. Translated: CATRLRGSETQYF.